A single sample gave rise to the 8 T cell receptor beta chains below, sequenced in a study of T-cell memory formation after mild COVID-19. MiXCR was run by TCRdb on the 5' RACE reads, yielding one entry per CDR3 protein. This sample has hundreds of thousands of distinct CDR3 sequences, with over 20% found just once. Specimen: PBMCs or a T cell subset sorted from them (not recorded which). The receptors were sampled from an adult woman who had mild COVID-19 (a few samples of this study predate the infection). Cell type and time point are not known.

This chain joins TRBV5-1 and TRBJ2-3; a possible D gene is TRBD1 (5 bases). CDR3 size: 13 residues. Germline V gene sequence: CDR1 SGHRS, CDR2 YFSETQ. The V gene lost 4 bases and the J gene lost 4 bases, with 10 bases spanning the gap. Here the CDR3 DNA reads TGCGCCAGCAGCAGGGGCGGATCAGATACGCAGTATTTT. Amino acids: CASSRGGSDTQYF.

The chain is built from TRBV5-4 and TRBJ2-2, with TRBD2 matching over 11 bases. CDR1 is SGHNT and CDR2 is YYREEE in the germline V gene (reference sequence). The CDR3 totals 17 residues. Losses at the gene ends were 5 bases for V and 4 bases for J; bases not matched to a gene: 10. Written as DNA, the CDR3 is TGTGCCAGCAGACCTGGGACTAGCGGCCCAACCACCGGGGAGCTGTTTTTT. Its protein product is CASRPGTSGPTTGELFF.

The chain links TRBV5-1 to TRBJ1-4; TRBD1 matches at 8 bases. The CDR3 is 15 residues long. CDR1 is SGHRS, CDR2 YFSETQ, per germline. V gave up 3 bases and J gave up 2 bases; unmatched junction bases: 3. The DNA for the CDR3 is TGCGCCAGCAGCTCGAACAGGGGGACTAATGAAAAACTGTTTTTT. It is translated as CASSSNRGTNEKLFF. Complete variable domain (other parts from reference TRBV5-1 and TRBJ1-4): KAGVTQTPRYLIKTRGQQVTLSCSPISGHRSVSWYQQTPGQGLQFLFEYFSETQRNKGNFPGRFSGRQFSNSRSEMNVSTLELGDSALYLCASSSNRGTNEKLFFGSGTQLSVL.

This chain connects TRBV9 to TRBJ2-7, with D tentatively TRBD2 (6 bases). Germline-derived CDR1 and CDR2 are SGDLS and YYNGEE. CDR3 length: 15 amino acids. V shed 3 bases and J shed 2 bases, with 15 bases lying between them. The CDR3 nucleotides are TGTGCCAGCAGCGCCGACCGGGACTCGACCTACGAGCAGTACTTC. It specifies CASSADRDSTYEQYF.

V is TRBV24-1 and J is TRBJ2-5; D ambiguous. V lost 4 bases, J lost 1 base, and 12 bases lay in between. CDR3 length equals 15 residues. Germline CDR1 KGHDR, CDR2 SFDVKD. CDR3 sequence: CATSEPARSQETQYF. The CDR3 coding sequence is TGTGCCACCAGTGAACCGGCCAGGTCCCAAGAGACCCAGTACTTC.

The chain combines TRBV19 with TRBJ1-5, with 7 bases matching TRBD1. Germline V lookup: CDR1 LNHDA, CDR2 SQIVND (reference sequence). V shed 7 bases, J shed 4 bases, and the junction held 4 bases outside the gene matches. The CDR3 contains 13 residues. In nucleotides, the CDR3 is TGTGCCAGTACGGGACAGCTTAATCAGCCCCAGCATTTT. Its translation is CASTGQLNQPQHF.

There are a few counts of this clonotype. V is TRBV20-1 and J is TRBJ1-2; the D gene is possibly TRBD1 (6 bases). The CDR3 covers 12 residues. Trimming stripped 3 bases from V and 8 bases from J, with 13 bases between. The germline CDR1 and CDR2 sequences are DFQATT and SNEGSKA (reference sequence). The CDR3 DNA is TGCAGTGCTAGGCGGACAGATCGCGGCTACACCTTC. Amino acid sequence: CSARRTDRGYTF.

This clonotype occurred once. This chain uses TRBV12-3 or TRBV12-4 with TRBJ1-5; D is unresolved. The CDR3 has 15 amino acids. Trimming left V 3 bases short and J 0 bases short, with 9 bases between. The CDR3 here is CASSFDQYSNQPQHF. The CDR3 DNA follows: TGTGCCAGCAGTTTTGATCAATATAGCAATCAGCCCCAGCATTTT.